The text below deals with one TCR beta chain. Its antigen is still unknown. V dropped 5 bases and J dropped 1; count of bases not matched to a gene: 4. CDR1 and CDR2 (germline): SQVTM, ANQGSEA. This CDR3 region has 13 residues. The data stem from a study of response to subunit inactivated influenza vaccine. The study's findings and limits: The authors suggested that few new T cells are recruited per seasonal influenza vaccination.

Via MiXCR, TCRdb re-called the RT-PCR reads, giving one row per CDR3 protein. Of about 700,000 distinct CDR3 sequences in the sample, 14% were seen once. The sequence came from a man aged 50 to 60 who received an inactivated influenza vaccine. The specimen comprised PBMCs from blood, sampled 14 days before vaccination. J is TRBJ2-7 and V is TRBV29-1, with 8 bases identical to TRBD1. In nucleotides, the CDR3 is TGCAGCGTTTACCAGGGGGCGTCCTACGAGCAGTACTTC. It yields the protein CSVYQGASYEQYF.